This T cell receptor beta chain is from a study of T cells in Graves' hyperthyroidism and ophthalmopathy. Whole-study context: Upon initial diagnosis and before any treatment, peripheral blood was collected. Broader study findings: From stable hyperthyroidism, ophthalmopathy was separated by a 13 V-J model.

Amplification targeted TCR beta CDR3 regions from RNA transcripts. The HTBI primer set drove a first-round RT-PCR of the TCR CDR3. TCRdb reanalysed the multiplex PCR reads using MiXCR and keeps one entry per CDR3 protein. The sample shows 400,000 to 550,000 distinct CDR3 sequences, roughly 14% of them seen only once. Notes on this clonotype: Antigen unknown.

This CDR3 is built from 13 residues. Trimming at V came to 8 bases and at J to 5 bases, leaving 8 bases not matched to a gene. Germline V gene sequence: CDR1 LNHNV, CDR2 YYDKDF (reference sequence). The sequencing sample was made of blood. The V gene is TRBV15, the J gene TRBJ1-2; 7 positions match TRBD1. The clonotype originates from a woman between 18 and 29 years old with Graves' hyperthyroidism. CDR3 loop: CATQPRDSYGYTF. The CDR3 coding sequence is TGTGCCACCCAACCCCGGGACAGTTATGGCTACACCTTC.